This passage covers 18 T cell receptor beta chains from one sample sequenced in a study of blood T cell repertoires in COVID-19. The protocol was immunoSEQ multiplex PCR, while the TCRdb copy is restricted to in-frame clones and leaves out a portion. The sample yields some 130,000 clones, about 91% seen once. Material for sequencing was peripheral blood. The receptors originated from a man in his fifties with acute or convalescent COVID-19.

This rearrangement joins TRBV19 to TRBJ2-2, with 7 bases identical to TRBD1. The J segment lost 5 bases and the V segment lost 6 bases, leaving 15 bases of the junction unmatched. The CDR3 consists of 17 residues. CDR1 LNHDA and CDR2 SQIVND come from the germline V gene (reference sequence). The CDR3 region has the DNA TGTGCCAGTAGCCGACTCGCGGGTGACAGGGAGACCGGGGAGCTGTTTTTT. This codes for CASSRLAGDRETGELFF.

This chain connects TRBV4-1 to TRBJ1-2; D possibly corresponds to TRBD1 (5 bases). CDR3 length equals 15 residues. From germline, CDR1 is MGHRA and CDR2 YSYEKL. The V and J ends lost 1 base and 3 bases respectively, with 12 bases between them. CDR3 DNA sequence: TGCGCCAGCAGCCAAGTCACAGCGGGGGACTATGGCTACACCTTC. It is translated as CASSQVTAGDYGYTF.

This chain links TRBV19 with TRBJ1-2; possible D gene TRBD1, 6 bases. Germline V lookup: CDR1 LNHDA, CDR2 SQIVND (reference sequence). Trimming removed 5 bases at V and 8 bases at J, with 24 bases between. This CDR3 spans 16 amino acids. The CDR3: CASSAETQGFFGGYTF. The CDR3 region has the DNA TGTGCCAGTAGTGCAGAAACACAGGGTTTTTTCGGGGGCTACACCTTC.

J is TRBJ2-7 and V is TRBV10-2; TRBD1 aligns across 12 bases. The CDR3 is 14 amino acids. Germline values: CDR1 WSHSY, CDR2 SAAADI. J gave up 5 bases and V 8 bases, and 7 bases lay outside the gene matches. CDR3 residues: CASGSGTGGDEQYF. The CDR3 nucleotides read TGCGCCAGCGGATCCGGGACAGGGGGCGACGAGCAGTACTTC.

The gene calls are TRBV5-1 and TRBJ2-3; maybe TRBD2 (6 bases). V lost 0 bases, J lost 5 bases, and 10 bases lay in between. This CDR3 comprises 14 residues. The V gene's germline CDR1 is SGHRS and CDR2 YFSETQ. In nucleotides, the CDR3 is TGCGCCAGCAGCTTGGGACTAGAGGTAGATACGCAGTATTTT. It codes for CASSLGLEVDTQYF.

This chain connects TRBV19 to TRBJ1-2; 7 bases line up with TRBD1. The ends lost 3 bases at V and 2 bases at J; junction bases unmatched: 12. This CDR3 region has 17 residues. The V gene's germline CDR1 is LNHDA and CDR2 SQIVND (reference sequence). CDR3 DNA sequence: TGTGCCAGTAGTATTCGGGGACAGATACAAATCAACTATGGCTACACCTTC. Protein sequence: CASSIRGQIQINYGYTF.

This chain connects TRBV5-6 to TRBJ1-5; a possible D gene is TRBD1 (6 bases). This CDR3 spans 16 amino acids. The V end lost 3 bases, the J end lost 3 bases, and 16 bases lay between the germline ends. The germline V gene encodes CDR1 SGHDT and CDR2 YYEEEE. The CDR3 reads CASSSRRGQHNQPQHF. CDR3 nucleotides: TGTGCCAGCAGCTCCCGGCGGGGGCAGCACAATCAGCCCCAGCATTTT.

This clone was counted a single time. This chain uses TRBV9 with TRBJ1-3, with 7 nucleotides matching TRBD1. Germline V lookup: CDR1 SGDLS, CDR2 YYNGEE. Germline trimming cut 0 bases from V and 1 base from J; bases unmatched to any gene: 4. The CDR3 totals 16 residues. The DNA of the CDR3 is TGTGCCAGCAGCGTAGACAGGGGACTTTCTGGAAACACCATATATTTT. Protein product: CASSVDRGLSGNTIYF.

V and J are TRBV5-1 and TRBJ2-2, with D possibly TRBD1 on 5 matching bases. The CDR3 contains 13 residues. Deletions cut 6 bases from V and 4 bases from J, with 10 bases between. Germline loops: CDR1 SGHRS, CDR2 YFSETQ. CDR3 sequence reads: CASMWGGTGELFF. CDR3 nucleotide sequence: TGCGCCAGCATGTGGGGCGGCACCGGGGAGCTGTTTTTT.

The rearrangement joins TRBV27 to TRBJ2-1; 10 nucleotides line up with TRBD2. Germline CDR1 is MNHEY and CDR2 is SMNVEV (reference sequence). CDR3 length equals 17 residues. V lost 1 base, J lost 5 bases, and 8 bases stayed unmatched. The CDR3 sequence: CASSLFSGLAPHNEQFF. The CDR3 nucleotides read TGTGCCAGCAGTTTATTTTCGGGACTAGCGCCCCACAATGAGCAGTTCTTC.

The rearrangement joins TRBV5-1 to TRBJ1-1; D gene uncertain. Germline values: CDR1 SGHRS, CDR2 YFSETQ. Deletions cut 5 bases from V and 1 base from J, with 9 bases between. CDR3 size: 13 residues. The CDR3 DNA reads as TGCGCCAGCAGACGCACAGCGAACACTGAAGCTTTCTTT. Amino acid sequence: CASRRTANTEAFF.

This CDR3 reads CASSPRRGGQPQHF. As DNA, the CDR3 is TGTGCCAGCAGCCCCCGGCGGGGGGGACAGCCCCAGCATTTT. This chain links TRBV3-1 (or the pseudogene TRBV3-2) with TRBJ1-5; D might be TRBD1 (5 bases). Germline CDR1 is LGHDT and CDR2 is YNNKEL (reference sequence). Trimming left V 4 bases short and J 7 bases short, with 14 bases between. This CDR3 has 14 amino acids.

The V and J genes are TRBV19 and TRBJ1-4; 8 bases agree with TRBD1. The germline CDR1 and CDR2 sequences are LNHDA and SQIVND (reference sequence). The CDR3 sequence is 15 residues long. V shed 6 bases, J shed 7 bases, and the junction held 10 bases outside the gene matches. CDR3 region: CASRHLGTGGEKLFF. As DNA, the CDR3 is TGTGCCAGTAGACATCTCGGGACAGGAGGTGAAAAACTGTTTTTT. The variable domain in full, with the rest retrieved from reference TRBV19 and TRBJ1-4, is DGGITQSPKYLFRKEGQNVTLSCEQNLNHDAMYWYRQDPGQGLRLIYYSQIVNDFQKGDIAEGYSVSREKKESFPLTVTSAQKNPTAFYLCASRHLGTGGEKLFFGSGTQLSVL.

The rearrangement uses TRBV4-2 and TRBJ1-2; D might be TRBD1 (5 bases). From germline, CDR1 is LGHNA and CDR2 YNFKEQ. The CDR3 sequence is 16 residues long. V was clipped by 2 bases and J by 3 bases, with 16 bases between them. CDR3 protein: CASSQPGGGAHYGYTF. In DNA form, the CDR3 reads TGTGCCAGCAGCCAACCCGGGGGAGGGGCCCACTATGGCTACACCTTC.

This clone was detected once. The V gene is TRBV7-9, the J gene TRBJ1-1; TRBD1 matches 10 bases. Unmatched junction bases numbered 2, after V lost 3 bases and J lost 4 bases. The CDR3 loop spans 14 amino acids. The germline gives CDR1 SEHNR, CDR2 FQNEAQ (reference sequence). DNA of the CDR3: TGTGCCAGCAGCTTCGACAGGGGGCTCACTGAAGCTTTCTTT. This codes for CASSFDRGLTEAFF.

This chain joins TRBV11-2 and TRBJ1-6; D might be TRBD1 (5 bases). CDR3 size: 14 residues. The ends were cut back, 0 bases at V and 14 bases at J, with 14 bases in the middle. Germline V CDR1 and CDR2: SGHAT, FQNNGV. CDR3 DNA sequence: TGTGCCAGCAGCTTAGATCGTCAGGGCGGGACCCTCCACTTT. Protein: CASSLDRQGGTLHF.

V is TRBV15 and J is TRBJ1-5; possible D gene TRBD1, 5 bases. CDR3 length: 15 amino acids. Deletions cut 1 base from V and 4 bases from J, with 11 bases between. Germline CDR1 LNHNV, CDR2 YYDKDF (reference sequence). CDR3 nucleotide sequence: TGTGCCACCAGCAGAGGGACGACAGTGAATCAGCCCCAGCATTTT. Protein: CATSRGTTVNQPQHF.

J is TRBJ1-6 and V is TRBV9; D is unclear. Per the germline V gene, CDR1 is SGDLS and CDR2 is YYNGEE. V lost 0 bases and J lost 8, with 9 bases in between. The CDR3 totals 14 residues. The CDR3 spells CASSVDTAYSPLHF. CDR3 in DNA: TGTGCCAGCAGCGTAGATACAGCCTATTCACCCCTCCACTTT.